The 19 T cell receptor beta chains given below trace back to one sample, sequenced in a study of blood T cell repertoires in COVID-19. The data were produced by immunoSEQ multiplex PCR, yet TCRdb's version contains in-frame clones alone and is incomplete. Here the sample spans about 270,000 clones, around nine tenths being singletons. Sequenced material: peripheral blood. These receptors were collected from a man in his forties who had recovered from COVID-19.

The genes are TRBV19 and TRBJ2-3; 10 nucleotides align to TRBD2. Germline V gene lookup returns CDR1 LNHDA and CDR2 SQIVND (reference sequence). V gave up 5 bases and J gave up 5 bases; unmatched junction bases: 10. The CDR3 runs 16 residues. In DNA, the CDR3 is TGTGCCAGTAGTCCCCCAGCGGGGGGGTTTAAAGATACGCAGTATTTT. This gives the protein CASSPPAGGFKDTQYF.

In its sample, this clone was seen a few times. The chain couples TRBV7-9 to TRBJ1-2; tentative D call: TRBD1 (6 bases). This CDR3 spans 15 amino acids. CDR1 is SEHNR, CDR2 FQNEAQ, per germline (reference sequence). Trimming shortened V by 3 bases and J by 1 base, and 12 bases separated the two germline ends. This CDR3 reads CASSFEAGVNYGYTF. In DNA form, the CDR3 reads TGTGCCAGCAGCTTCGAGGCAGGGGTTAACTATGGCTACACCTTC.

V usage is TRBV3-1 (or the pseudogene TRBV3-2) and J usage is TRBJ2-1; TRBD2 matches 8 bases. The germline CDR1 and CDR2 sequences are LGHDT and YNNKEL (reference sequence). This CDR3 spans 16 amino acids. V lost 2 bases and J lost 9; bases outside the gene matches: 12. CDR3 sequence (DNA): TGTGCCAGCAGCCAACTAGCACTAGCGGAAGGAGGTGAGCAGTTCTTC. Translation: CASSQLALAEGGEQFF.

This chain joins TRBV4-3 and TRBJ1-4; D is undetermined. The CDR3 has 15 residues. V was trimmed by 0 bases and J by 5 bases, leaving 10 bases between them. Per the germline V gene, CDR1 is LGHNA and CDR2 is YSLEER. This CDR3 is CASSQEAAENEKLFF. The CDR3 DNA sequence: TGCGCCAGCAGCCAAGAGGCGGCGGAGAATGAAAAACTGTTTTTT.

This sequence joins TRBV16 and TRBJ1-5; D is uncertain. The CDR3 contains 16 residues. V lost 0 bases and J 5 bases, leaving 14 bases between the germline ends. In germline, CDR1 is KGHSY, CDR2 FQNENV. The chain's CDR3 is CASSQSSWSKHQPQHF. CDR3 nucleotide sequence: TGTGCCAGCAGCCAATCCTCTTGGAGTAAACATCAGCCCCAGCATTTT.

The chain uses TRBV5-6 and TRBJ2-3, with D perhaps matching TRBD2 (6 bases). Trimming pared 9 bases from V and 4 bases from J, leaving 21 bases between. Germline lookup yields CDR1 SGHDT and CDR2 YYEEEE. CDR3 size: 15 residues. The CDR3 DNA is TGTGCCACCCGGAACCTCAGGAGGGTCCCAGATACGCAGTATTTT. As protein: CATRNLRRVPDTQYF.

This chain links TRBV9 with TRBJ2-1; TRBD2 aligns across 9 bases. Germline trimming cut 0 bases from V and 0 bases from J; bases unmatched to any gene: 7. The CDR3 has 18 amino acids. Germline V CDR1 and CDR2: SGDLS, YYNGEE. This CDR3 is CASSVEGSGGISYNEQFF. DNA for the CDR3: TGTGCCAGCAGCGTAGAAGGTAGCGGGGGAATCTCCTACAATGAGCAGTTCTTC.

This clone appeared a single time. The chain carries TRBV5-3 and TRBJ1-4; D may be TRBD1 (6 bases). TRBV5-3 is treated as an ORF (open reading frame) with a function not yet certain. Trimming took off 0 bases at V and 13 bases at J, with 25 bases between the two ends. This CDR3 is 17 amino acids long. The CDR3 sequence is CARSLVDLHRAGVSLFF. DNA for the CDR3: TGTGCCAGAAGCTTGGTGGACCTCCACAGGGCGGGTGTGTCACTGTTTTTT.

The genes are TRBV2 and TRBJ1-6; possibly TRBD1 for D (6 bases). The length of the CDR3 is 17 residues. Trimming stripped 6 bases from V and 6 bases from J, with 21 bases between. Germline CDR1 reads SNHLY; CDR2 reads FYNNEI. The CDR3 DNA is TGTGCCAGCAGCCATCAACAGGGCCCCGTGGGTAATTCACCCCTCCACTTT. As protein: CASSHQQGPVGNSPLHF.

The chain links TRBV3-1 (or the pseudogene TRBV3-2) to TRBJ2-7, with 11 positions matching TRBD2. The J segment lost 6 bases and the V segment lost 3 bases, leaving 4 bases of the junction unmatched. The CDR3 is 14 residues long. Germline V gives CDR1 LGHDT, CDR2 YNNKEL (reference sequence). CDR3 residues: CASSHLAGGPEQYF. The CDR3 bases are TGTGCCAGCAGCCATCTAGCGGGGGGACCCGAGCAGTACTTC.

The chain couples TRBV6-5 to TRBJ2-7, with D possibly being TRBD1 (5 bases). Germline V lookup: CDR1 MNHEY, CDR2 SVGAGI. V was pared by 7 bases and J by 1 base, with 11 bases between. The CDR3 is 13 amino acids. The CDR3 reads CASTVRGSYEQYF. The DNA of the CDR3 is TGTGCCAGCACCGTAAGGGGTTCCTACGAGCAGTACTTC.

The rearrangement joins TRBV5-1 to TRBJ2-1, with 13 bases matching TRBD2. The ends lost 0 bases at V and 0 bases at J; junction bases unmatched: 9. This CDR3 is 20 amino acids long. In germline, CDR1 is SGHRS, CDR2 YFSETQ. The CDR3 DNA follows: TGCGCCAGCAGCTTGGTCCCCGGGACTAGCGGGAAGAGCTCCTACAATGAGCAGTTCTTC. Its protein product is CASSLVPGTSGKSSYNEQFF.

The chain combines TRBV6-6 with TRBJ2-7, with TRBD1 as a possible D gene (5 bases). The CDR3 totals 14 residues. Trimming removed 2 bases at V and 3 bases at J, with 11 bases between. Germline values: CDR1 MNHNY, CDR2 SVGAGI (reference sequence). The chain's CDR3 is CASSYGAAGYEQYF. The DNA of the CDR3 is TGTGCCAGCAGTTACGGGGCCGCTGGCTACGAGCAGTACTTC.

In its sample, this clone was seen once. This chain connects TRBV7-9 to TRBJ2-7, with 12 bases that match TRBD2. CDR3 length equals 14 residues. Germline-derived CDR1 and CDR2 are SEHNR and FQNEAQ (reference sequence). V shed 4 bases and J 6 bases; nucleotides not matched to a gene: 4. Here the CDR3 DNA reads TGTGCCAGCAGCTCGCTAGCGGGAGGGACCGAGCAGTACTTC. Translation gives CASSSLAGGTEQYF.

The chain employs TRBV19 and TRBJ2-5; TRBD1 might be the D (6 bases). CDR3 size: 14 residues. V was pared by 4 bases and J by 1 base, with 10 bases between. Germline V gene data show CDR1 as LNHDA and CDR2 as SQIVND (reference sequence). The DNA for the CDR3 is TGTGCCAGTAGTAACGGACAGCCCCAAGAGACCCAGTACTTC. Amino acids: CASSNGQPQETQYF.

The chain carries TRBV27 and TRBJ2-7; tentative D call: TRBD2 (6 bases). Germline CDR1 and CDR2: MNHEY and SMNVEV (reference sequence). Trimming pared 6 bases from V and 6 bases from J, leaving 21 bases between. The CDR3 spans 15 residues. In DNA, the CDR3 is TGTGCCAGCAGGCCACTTTGGCGGGGTTTATCCGAGCAGTACTTC. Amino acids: CASRPLWRGLSEQYF.

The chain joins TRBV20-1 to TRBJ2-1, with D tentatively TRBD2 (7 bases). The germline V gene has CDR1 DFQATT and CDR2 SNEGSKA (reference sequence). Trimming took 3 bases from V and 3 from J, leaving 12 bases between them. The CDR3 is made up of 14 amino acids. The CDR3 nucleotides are TGCAGTGCTAGTAGGGGGGGCCTCTACAATGAGCAGTTCTTC. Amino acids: CSASRGGLYNEQFF.

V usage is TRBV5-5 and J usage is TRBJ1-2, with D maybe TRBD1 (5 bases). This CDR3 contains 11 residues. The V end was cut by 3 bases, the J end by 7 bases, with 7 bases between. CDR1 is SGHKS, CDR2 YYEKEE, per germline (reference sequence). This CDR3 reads CASSWGGGYTF. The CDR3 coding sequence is TGTGCCAGCAGCTGGGGGGGTGGCTACACCTTC.

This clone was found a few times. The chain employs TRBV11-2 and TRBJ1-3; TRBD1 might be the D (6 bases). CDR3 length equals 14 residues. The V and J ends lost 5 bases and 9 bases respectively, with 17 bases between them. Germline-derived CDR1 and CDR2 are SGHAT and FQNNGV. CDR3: CASSTGFVGPTIYF. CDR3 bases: TGTGCCAGCAGCACAGGGTTCGTCGGGCCCACCATATATTTT.